The 27 T cell receptor beta chains in this list originate from one sample, sequenced in a study of cytomegalovirus exposure and HLA in healthy donors. In the PCR, 60 Vbeta and 13 Jbeta primers were used. TCRdb's table, derived via immunoSEQ multiplex PCR, lists solely in-frame clones and lacks some. The table lists about 55,000 clones, approximately 80% of them singletons. Sequenced input: PBMCs. These receptors were taken from a female donor in good health and CMV-seronegative.

This rearrangement joins TRBV21-1 to TRBJ1-4; TRBD1 is taken as the D call from the table, unchecked against the DNA. TRBV21-1 is a pseudogene locus. The CDR3 totals 16 residues. In nucleotides, the CDR3 is TGTGCCAGCAGCACCCGAGTAGGTCCACAGGGTGAAAAACTGTTTTTT. Residues: CASSTRVGPQGEKLFF.

The chain is built from TRBV6-6 and TRBJ1-5; D might be TRBD1 (5 bases). The germline V and J ends were trimmed by 2 bases and 1 base, with 12 bases remaining between them. Per germline, CDR1 MNHNY and CDR2 SVGAGI (reference sequence). The CDR3 totals 16 residues. The CDR3 sequence is CASSYPRGLSNQPQHF. The CDR3 DNA reads TGTGCCAGCAGTTACCCTCGGGGGTTAAGCAATCAGCCCCAGCATTTT.

The sample holds a few counts of this clone. V and J are TRBV6-1 and TRBJ2-5; TRBD1 matches 8 bases. V shed 4 bases and J 4 bases; nucleotides not matched to a gene: 8. Germline lookup yields CDR1 MNHNS and CDR2 SASEGT. This CDR3 comprises 15 residues. The CDR3 nucleotides are TGTGCCAGCAGTGGCCAACAGGGGGTAGGAGAGACCCAGTACTTC. It specifies CASSGQQGVGETQYF.

V and J are TRBV4-2 and TRBJ2-3, with TRBD1 matching 8 bases. The CDR3 extends over 15 amino acids. The V and J ends lost 3 bases and 4 bases, in that order; junction bases with no gene match: 6. Germline assignment: CDR1 LGHNA and CDR2 YNFKEQ. The DNA of the CDR3 is TGTGCCAGCAGCCAGGCTGGACAGGGCTCAGATACGCAGTATTTT. Translated: CASSQAGQGSDTQYF.

The chain joins TRBV7-8 to TRBJ2-7; no reliable D call. This CDR3 is built from 14 residues. The germline gives CDR1 SGHVS, CDR2 FQNEAQ. The V end was cut by 2 bases, the J end by 2 bases, with 10 bases between. The DNA for the CDR3 is TGTGCCAGCAGCTTAAAAGACTGGCCCTACGAGCAGTACTTC. Residues: CASSLKDWPYEQYF.

The rearrangement joins TRBV7-2 to TRBJ2-2; D is ambiguous. Trimming stripped 5 bases from V and 4 bases from J, with 17 bases between. Germline V CDR1 and CDR2: SGHTA, FQGNSA. There are 16 residues in the CDR3. This CDR3 is CASSPHSRRSTGELFF. CDR3 coding DNA: TGTGCCAGCAGCCCTCATTCACGGAGATCCACCGGGGAGCTGTTTTTT. Based on the CDR3 plus reference TRBV7-2 and TRBJ2-2, the full variable domain is GAGVSQSPSNKVTEKGKDVELRCDPISGHTALYWYRQSLGQGLEFLIYFQGNSAPDKSGLPSDRFSAERTGGSVSTLTIQRTQQEDSAVYLCASSPHSRRSTGELFFGEGSRLTVL.

The rearrangement joins TRBV19 to TRBJ1-3, with 9 bases fitting TRBD1. With V trimmed by 5 bases and J by 3 bases, 8 bases remained unmatched. The CDR3 runs to 16 residues. CDR1 is LNHDA and CDR2 is SQIVND in the germline V gene (reference sequence). CDR3 sequence: CASSPTGGGIGNTIYF. The CDR3 DNA follows: TGTGCCAGTAGTCCTACAGGGGGCGGAATTGGAAACACCATATATTTT.

The V call is TRBV15, the J call TRBJ2-1; the D is unclear. V dropped 3 bases and J dropped 0 bases, with 9 bases sitting between them. The CDR3 is 15 residues long. Germline lookup yields CDR1 LNHNV and CDR2 YYDKDF (reference sequence). CDR3 DNA: TGTGCCACCAGCAGCTCCCCGAGCTCCTACAATGAGCAGTTCTTC. It codes for CATSSSPSSYNEQFF.

The V and J genes are TRBV6-5 and TRBJ2-1; 7 bases map to TRBD2. The CDR3 is made up of 15 amino acids. With V trimmed by 4 bases and J by 6 bases, 9 bases remained unmatched. The V gene's germline CDR1 is MNHEY and CDR2 SVGAGI. CDR3 DNA: TGTGCCAGCAGTTCCCCCGGGGGAGGGGTCAATGAGCAGTTCTTC. Its translation is CASSSPGGGVNEQFF.

The rearrangement uses TRBV11-3 and TRBJ1-1; D perhaps matches TRBD1 (6 bases). The CDR3 length is 13 residues. Germline lookup yields CDR1 SGHNT and CDR2 YENEEA. V was shortened by 1 base and J by 5 bases, with 8 bases between the two germline ends. CDR3 sequence: CASSLVQGTEAFF. Written as DNA, the CDR3 is TGTGCCAGCAGCTTAGTGCAGGGGACTGAAGCTTTCTTT.

V usage is TRBV30 and J usage is TRBJ2-5, with 7 bases that match TRBD1. The tail of the sequence fits TRBJ2-7 better, so the J call may be wrong. Germline V gene lookup returns CDR1 GTSNPN and CDR2 SVGIG (reference sequence). The CDR3 loop spans 14 amino acids. CDR3 amino acids: CAWDSTGQLVEQYF. The CDR3 DNA is TGTGCCTGGGATTCTACGGGACAGCTCGTCGAGCAGTACTTC.

The chain is built from TRBV7-9 and TRBJ2-2; TRBD1 aligns across 7 bases. CDR1 is SEHNR and CDR2 is FQNEAQ in the germline V gene (reference sequence). V gave up 4 bases and J gave up 8 bases; unmatched junction bases: 7. The CDR3 extends over 14 amino acids. Here the CDR3 reads CASSSPEGAGELFF. The CDR3 nucleotides read TGTGCCAGCAGCTCCCCAGAGGGGGCTGGGGAGCTGTTTTTT.

The V call is TRBV19, the J call TRBJ1-1; tentative D call: TRBD1 (5 bases). The CDR3 runs to 15 residues. The germline V and J ends were trimmed by 9 bases and 3 bases, with 20 bases remaining between them. Germline CDR1 reads LNHDA; CDR2 reads SQIVND (reference sequence). CDR3 nucleotide sequence: TGTGCCAGCGTCGGGCCAGGTTGGGGCGACACTGAAGCTTTCTTT. The encoded protein is CASVGPGWGDTEAFF.

CDR3 nucleotides: TGTGCCAGTAGTATATCGCCTACTAACACCGGGGAGCTGTTTTTT. It codes for CASSISPTNTGELFF. This chain joins TRBV19 and TRBJ2-2; D is unclear. The CDR3 extends over 15 amino acids. V shed 2 bases and J shed 2 bases, with 9 bases lying between them. Looked up from germline, CDR1 is LNHDA and CDR2 is SQIVND (reference sequence).

V usage is TRBV2 and J usage is TRBJ1-1; D gene unclear. Trimming shortened V by 7 bases and J by 1 base, and 10 bases separated the two germline ends. CDR1 is SNHLY and CDR2 is FYNNEI in the germline V gene. The CDR3 runs to 13 residues. This CDR3 reads CASTFGENTEAFF. The CDR3 coding sequence is TGTGCCAGCACCTTCGGGGAGAACACTGAAGCTTTCTTT.

The chain links TRBV11-2 to TRBJ2-7, with D uncertain. Trimming removed 0 bases from V and 4 bases from J, with 10 bases in between. The CDR3 length is 14 residues. Germline assignment: CDR1 SGHAT and CDR2 FQNNGV. CDR3 in amino acids: CASSLELRWYEQYF. The CDR3 nucleotides are TGTGCCAGCAGCTTAGAGTTGAGGTGGTACGAGCAGTACTTC.

This chain connects TRBV7-9 to TRBJ1-1, with D perhaps matching TRBD1 (6 bases). The CDR3 consists of 14 residues. Trimming took off 1 base at V and 1 base at J, with 7 bases between the two ends. Germline-derived CDR1 and CDR2 are SEHNR and FQNEAQ (reference sequence). The CDR3 sequence: CASSLEDRNTEAFF. Here the CDR3 DNA reads TGTGCCAGCAGCTTAGAGGACAGGAACACTGAAGCTTTCTTT. The whole variable domain, remainder taken from reference TRBV7-9 and TRBJ1-1, is DTGVSQNPRHKITKRGQNVTFRCDPISEHNRLYWYRQTLGQGPEFLTYFQNEAQLEKSRLLSDRFSAERPKGSFSTLEIQRTEQGDSAMYLCASSLEDRNTEAFFGQGTRLTVV.

V usage is TRBV15 and J usage is TRBJ2-7; D call uncertain. The CDR3 consists of 15 residues. CDR1 is LNHNV, CDR2 YYDKDF, per germline (reference sequence). The V end was cut by 0 bases, the J end by 0 bases, with 9 bases between. CDR3 sequence reads: CATSRDRASSYEQYF. The CDR3 DNA follows: TGTGCCACCAGCAGAGATCGTGCCAGCTCCTACGAGCAGTACTTC.

The rearrangement uses TRBV7-6 and TRBJ2-3, with unresolved D. The germline V and J ends were trimmed by 3 bases and 0 bases, with 7 bases remaining between them. CDR3 length equals 14 residues. Germline CDR1 is SGHVS and CDR2 is FNYEAQ. Written as DNA, the CDR3 is TGTGCCAGCAGCTTCAGCGTGAGCACAGATACGCAGTATTTT. Translation: CASSFSVSTDTQYF.

The CDR3 protein is CASSQRDSTDTQYF. The CDR3 DNA follows: TGTGCCAGCTCACAAAGGGACTCCACAGATACGCAGTATTTT. This chain connects TRBV18 to TRBJ2-3; perhaps TRBD2 as D (6 bases). CDR3 length equals 14 residues. Germline CDR1 is KGHSH and CDR2 is LQKENI. Trimming took off 4 bases at V and 2 bases at J, with 10 bases between the two ends.

Notes on this clone: The junction differs from germline at one of its ends, possibly a read error. This chain links TRBV7-7 with TRBJ2-3; 7 bases match TRBD2. The CDR3 runs to 17 residues. Germline V gives CDR1 SSHAT, CDR2 FNYEAQ (reference sequence). The DNA of the CDR3 is TGTGCTAGCAGCCCCCGTCTCCGAGTACCGGGAGGACTTACGCAGTATTTT. It encodes CASSPRLRVPGGLTQYF.

The J gene is TRBJ2-7, the V gene TRBV11-1; TRBD2 is a possible D gene (6 bases). The CDR3 covers 14 residues. The ends were cut back, 7 bases at V and 3 bases at J, with 16 bases in the middle. From germline, CDR1 is SGHAT and CDR2 FQDESV (reference sequence). This CDR3 reads CASTPTGGNYEQYF. The CDR3 nucleotides read TGTGCCAGCACCCCCACCGGGGGAAACTACGAGCAGTACTTC.

V gene TRBV9 combines with J gene TRBJ1-4; 9 nucleotides agree with TRBD1. The V and J ends lost 0 bases and 3 bases, in that order; junction bases with no gene match: 9. CDR1 and CDR2 (germline): SGDLS, YYNGEE. The CDR3 sequence is 18 residues long. CDR3 coding DNA: TGTGCCAGCAGCGTAGGGGGACAGGGAGGTGGCCCTAATGAAAAACTGTTTTTT. Translated, it gives CASSVGGQGGGPNEKLFF.

For this clone: This is likely a read error, given that the CDR3 carries no conserved phenylalanine or tryptophan at its end. This chain connects TRBV27 to TRBJ2-7, with D possibly being TRBD1 (6 bases). V lost 3 bases and J 3 bases, leaving 12 bases between the germline ends. Germline V CDR1 and CDR2: MNHEY, SMNVEV (reference sequence). The CDR3 totals 14 residues. The CDR3: CASSFSRGDYEQYL. The CDR3 DNA reads TGTGCCAGCAGTTTTTCCAGGGGTGACTACGAGCAGTACCTC.

The table lists this clone with a count of one. The CDR3 sequence is CASSGSAEQYF. The CDR3 DNA is TGTGCCAGCAGTGGCTCCGCCGAGCAGTACTTC. The chain couples TRBV2 to TRBJ2-5, with unresolved D. The J call could be wrong; TRBJ2-7 is a better fit for the DNA end. The CDR3 is 11 residues long. From germline, CDR1 is SNHLY and CDR2 FYNNEI.

This chain joins TRBV18 and TRBJ1-1; TRBD1 aligns across 7 bases. This CDR3 region has 16 residues. The V gene's germline CDR1 is KGHSH and CDR2 LQKENI. The J segment lost 0 bases and the V segment lost 3 bases, leaving 7 bases of the junction unmatched. DNA for the CDR3: TGTGCCAGCTCACCGATACCGGGACAGATGAACACTGAAGCTTTCTTT. It codes for CASSPIPGQMNTEAFF.

This chain uses TRBV4-1 with TRBJ2-3; 7 bases map to TRBD2. Germline CDR1 is MGHRA and CDR2 is YSYEKL. Unmatched junction bases numbered 14, after V lost 0 bases and J lost 2 bases. The CDR3 runs to 19 residues. The CDR3 nucleotides read TGCGCCAGCAGCCAAGATGGGGGACTACCCGTTTTGAACACAGATACGCAGTATTTT. It codes for CASSQDGGLPVLNTDTQYF.